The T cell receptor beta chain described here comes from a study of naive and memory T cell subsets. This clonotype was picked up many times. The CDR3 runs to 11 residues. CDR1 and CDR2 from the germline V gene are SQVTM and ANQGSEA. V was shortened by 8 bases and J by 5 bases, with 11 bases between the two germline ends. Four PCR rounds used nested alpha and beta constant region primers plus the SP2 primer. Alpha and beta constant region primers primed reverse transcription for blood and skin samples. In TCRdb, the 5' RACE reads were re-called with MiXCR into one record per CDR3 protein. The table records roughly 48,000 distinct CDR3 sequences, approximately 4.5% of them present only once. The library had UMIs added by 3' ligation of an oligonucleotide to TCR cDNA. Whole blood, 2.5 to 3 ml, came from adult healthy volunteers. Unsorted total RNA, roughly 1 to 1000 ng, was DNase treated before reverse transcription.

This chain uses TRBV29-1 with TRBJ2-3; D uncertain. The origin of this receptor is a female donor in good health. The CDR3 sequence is CSTKVKDTQYF. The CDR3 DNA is TGCAGCACAAAAGTCAAAGATACGCAGTATTTT.